Detailed here is one T cell receptor (beta chain). Antigen unknown. Time point indicated: recipient sample about 28 days before transplant, after cytoreduction. The table came from immunoSEQ multiplex PCR; TCRdb's copy has only in-frame clones and leaves some out. The table includes 25,000 to 30,000 clones, 90% to 95% detected once. This entry belongs to a study of T cell clonotyping in hematopoietic cell transplantation. The study, taken as a whole, reports: After transplant, recipient diversity fell while pathologically expanded clonotypes grew through day 180. Cells were unsorted, so CD4 and CD8 contributions were not separated.

The source was peripheral blood mononuclear cells, collected before stem cell transplant. The TCR sequence derives from a man aged 45-65 years with acute myeloid leukemia. Some clones in this sample may be carry-over from other donors' samples.

This chain's CDR3 is CSVDGNTEAFF. The CDR3 nucleotides are TGCAGCGTTGACGGGAACACTGAAGCTTTCTTT. This chain uses TRBV29-1 with TRBJ1-1; D unresolved. The germline V and J ends were trimmed by 3 bases and 1 base, with 3 bases remaining between them. The germline V gene encodes CDR1 SQVTM and CDR2 ANQGSEA. The CDR3 covers 11 residues.